Listed below are T cell receptor beta chains from one sample, sequenced in a study of vaccination and CD4 T cells after COVID-19. These receptors lack a known antigen. In TCRdb, the PCR reads were re-called with MiXCR into one record per CDR3 protein. The sample holds 5,000 to 6,000 distinct CDR3 sequences, 40% seen once. The sample was CD4+ T cells from blood, cultured in vitro. These receptors all stem from a human donor in good health. The CDR3 runs from the conserved cysteine through the conserved F or W. Fields, in order: V gene, D gene, clone size, J gene, CDR3 DNA, CDR3 protein. The D gene is left open where the match is weak. For some rows the clone size is stated as once, few or many, or as a class when expanded; others skip it.

V: TRBV7-6; D: TRBD1; size: few; J: TRBJ2-2; DNA: TGTGCCAGCAGCCCCGGACAGGGAATGAACACCGGGGAGCTGTTTTTT; CDR3: CASSPGQGMNTGELFF
V: TRBV29-1; D: -; size: medium-sized; J: TRBJ1-2; DNA: TGCAGCACCACGGGGCTATATGGCTACACCTTC; CDR3: CSTTGLYGYTF
V: TRBV11-2; D: -; size: few; J: TRBJ2-7; DNA: TGTGCCAGCAGCTTAGGGCTTGACTACGAGCAGTACTTC; CDR3: CASSLGLDYEQYF
V: TRBV6-1; D: -; size: -; J: TRBJ2-1; DNA: TGTGCCAGCAGTGTACAGGGTGCAAAACTAACCTTAAATAAGCAGTTCTTC; CDR3: CASSVQGAKLTLNKQFF
V: TRBV20-1; D: -; size: few; J: TRBJ1-5; DNA: TGCAGTGCTAGGGGCGGTGGGGCAATGCGGCCCCAGCATTTT; CDR3: CSARGGGAMRPQHF
V: TRBV27; D: -; size: few; J: TRBJ1-2; DNA: TGTGCCAGCAGTTTATCTAGGACAACCTATGGCTACACCTTC; CDR3: CASSLSRTTYGYTF
V: TRBV6-1; D: -; size: -; J: TRBJ1-5; DNA: TGTGCCAGCAGTGAATACCCCGGGACTCCTACATACAATCAGCCCCAGCATTTT; CDR3: CASSEYPGTPTYNQPQHF
V: TRBV27; D: -; size: -; J: TRBJ1-2; DNA: TGTGCCAGCAGGCCCTCATCTGCCGACAGTGGCTACACCTTC; CDR3: CASRPSSADSGYTF
V: TRBV6-1; D: -; size: -; J: TRBJ2-7; DNA: TGTGCCAGCAGCCCCTACCCAGGGATATCCTACGAGCAGTACTTC; CDR3: CASSPYPGISYEQYF
V: TRBV6-1; D: TRBD2; size: -; J: TRBJ2-1; DNA: TGTGCCAGCAGCCTAGCGGGCTATGGCTCCTACAATGAGCAGTTCTTC; CDR3: CASSLAGYGSYNEQFF
V: TRBV6-5; D: TRBD1; size: -; J: TRBJ2-1; DNA: TGTGCCAGCAGTTCCGGACAGGGCAATGAGCAGTTCTTC; CDR3: CASSSGQGNEQFF
V: TRBV2; D: -; size: -; J: TRBJ2-1; DNA: TGTGCCAGATCCTGGATAGGCGGTACGAATGAGCAGTTCTTC; CDR3: CARSWIGGTNEQFF
V: TRBV23-1; D: -; size: -; J: TRBJ2-7; DNA: TGCGCCAGCAGTCTAGGCAGCCCCGAGCAGTACTTC; CDR3: CASSLGSPEQYF
V: TRBV7-9; D: -; size: large; J: TRBJ2-2; DNA: TGTGCCAGCAGCTTCCGACAGGGAGGGGACACCGGGGAGCTGTTTTTT; CDR3: CASSFRQGGDTGELFF
V: TRBV11-1; D: -; size: -; J: TRBJ1-1; DNA: TGTGCCAGCAACAGGGACATGAACACTGAAGCTTTCTTT; CDR3: CASNRDMNTEAFF
V: TRBV20-1; D: -; size: -; J: TRBJ2-5; DNA: TGCAGTGCTAGGTCTCTAGAGACCCAGTACTTC; CDR3: CSARSLETQYF
V: TRBV30; D: -; size: -; J: TRBJ2-7; DNA: TGTGCCTGGCGGGACATTTCCTACGAGCAGTACTTC; CDR3: CAWRDISYEQYF
V: TRBV20-1; D: TRBD1; size: medium-sized; J: TRBJ2-5; DNA: TGCAGTGCTAGGACGGGACAGATGGAGACCCAGTACTTC; CDR3: CSARTGQMETQYF
V: TRBV5-1; D: TRBD1; size: -; J: TRBJ2-2; DNA: TGCGCCAGCAGTCCCGACAGGGGATTTGACGGCGGGGAGCTGTTTTTT; CDR3: CASSPDRGFDGGELFF
V: TRBV6-4; D: -; size: few; J: TRBJ1-2; DNA: TGTGCCAGCAGCGAATCGGACAGTTATGGCTACACCTTC; CDR3: CASSESDSYGYTF
V: TRBV7-9; D: -; size: -; J: TRBJ2-3; DNA: TGTGCCAGCAGCTTAGCGGAGGGGCGGCCAGATACGCAGTATTTT; CDR3: CASSLAEGRPDTQYF
V: TRBV6-1; D: -; size: -; J: TRBJ1-1; DNA: TGTGCCAGCAGTGAAATGGGGCTGGTCACTGAAGCTTTCTTT; CDR3: CASSEMGLVTEAFF
V: TRBV19; D: -; size: -; J: TRBJ1-1; DNA: TGTGCCAGTAGTACCGGATACGGGACATTAAACACTGAAGCTTTCTTT; CDR3: CASSTGYGTLNTEAFF
V: TRBV5-4; D: -; size: -; J: TRBJ2-5; DNA: TGTGCCAGCAGCTTGGTCACGGGGGCGGCAGAGACCCAGTACTTC; CDR3: CASSLVTGAAETQYF
V: TRBV6-4; D: TRBD1; size: -; J: TRBJ2-2; DNA: TGTGCCAGCAGTGACGGACAGGACACCGGGGAGCTGTTTTTT; CDR3: CASSDGQDTGELFF
V: TRBV7-2; D: -; size: -; J: TRBJ2-7; DNA: TGTGCCAGCAGCGACCCGGGCTACCTCCCCTACGAGCAGTACTTC; CDR3: CASSDPGYLPYEQYF
V: TRBV6-1; D: -; size: -; J: TRBJ2-5; DNA: TGTGCCAGCAGTGAAGGAGGGGAGACCCAGTACTTC; CDR3: CASSEGGETQYF
V: TRBV6-1; D: TRBD1; size: -; J: TRBJ1-2; DNA: TGTGCCACCACGGGACAGATATTTAACTATGGCTACACCTTC; CDR3: CATTGQIFNYGYTF
V: TRBV7-9; D: -; size: few; J: TRBJ2-1; DNA: TGTGCCAGCAGCTTAGGTACCTACAATGAGCAGTTCTTC; CDR3: CASSLGTYNEQFF
V: TRBV6-4; D: -; size: -; J: TRBJ1-1; DNA: TGTGCCAGCAGTGCGAGCAGGAACACTGAAGCTTTCTTT; CDR3: CASSASRNTEAFF
V: TRBV18; D: -; size: -; J: TRBJ1-5; DNA: TGTGCCAGCTCACGGGGGTACCTTAGCAATCAGCCCCAGCATTTT; CDR3: CASSRGYLSNQPQHF
V: TRBV6-1; D: -; size: few; J: TRBJ1-2; DNA: TGTGCCAGCAGTCCAGGACAGTCGAGCTATGGCTACACCTTC; CDR3: CASSPGQSSYGYTF
V: TRBV5-1; D: TRBD1; size: -; J: TRBJ1-1; DNA: TGCGCCAGCAGCCCTGACAGGGTGTGGGAAGCTTTCTTT; CDR3: CASSPDRVWEAFF
V: TRBV2; D: -; size: few; J: TRBJ1-6; DNA: TGTGCCAGCATATGGGGGCTAAATTCACCCCTCCACTTT; CDR3: CASIWGLNSPLHF
V: TRBV6-1; D: -; size: -; J: TRBJ2-5; DNA: TGTGCCAGCAGTGATCATCCACCGGGGGCAGCCGCCCAAGAGACCCAGTACTTC; CDR3: CASSDHPPGAAAQETQYF
V: TRBV11-2; D: -; size: -; J: TRBJ1-1; DNA: TGTGCCAGCAGCTTAGTGCACAGGGATACTGAAGCTTTCTTT; CDR3: CASSLVHRDTEAFF
V: TRBV11-2; D: TRBD2; size: -; J: TRBJ2-1; DNA: TGTGCCAGCAGCCTCAGGACTAGCGGAGATTACAATGAGCAGTTCTTC; CDR3: CASSLRTSGDYNEQFF
V: TRBV18; D: TRBD1; size: -; J: TRBJ1-1; DNA: TGTGCCAGCTCACCATCAACAGGGGAGGACACTGAAGCTTTCTTT; CDR3: CASSPSTGEDTEAFF
V: TRBV6-5; D: -; size: few; J: TRBJ1-2; DNA: TGTGCCAGCAGTTACCTCGGGGAGGGTTGGGGCTACACCTTC; CDR3: CASSYLGEGWGYTF
V: TRBV27; D: -; size: few; J: TRBJ1-2; DNA: TGTGCCAGCAGTTTACGGGAGTCTAACTATGGCTACACCTTC; CDR3: CASSLRESNYGYTF
V: TRBV5-1; D: -; size: few; J: TRBJ1-1; DNA: TGCGCCAGCAGCCTGGAGGTGCCGAACACTGAAGCTTTCTTT; CDR3: CASSLEVPNTEAFF
V: TRBV19; D: -; size: -; J: TRBJ1-2; DNA: TGTGCCAGTAGTACCCCCCGCCAGGGCTATGGCTACACCTTC; CDR3: CASSTPRQGYGYTF
V: TRBV7-3; D: -; size: few; J: TRBJ2-3; DNA: TGTGCCAGCAGCCCAAATGTCGGGGGGCTAAACGGGGATACGCAGTATTTT; CDR3: CASSPNVGGLNGDTQYF
V: TRBV2; D: -; size: -; J: TRBJ1-1; DNA: TGTGCCAGCAGTATTCAGGAGCGCGGCACTGAAGCTTTCTTT; CDR3: CASSIQERGTEAFF
V: TRBV6-1; D: TRBD2; size: medium-sized; J: TRBJ2-1; DNA: TGTGCCAGCAGTCCGAGCGGGAAATACAATGAGCAGTTCTTC; CDR3: CASSPSGKYNEQFF
V: TRBV7-9; D: -; size: few; J: TRBJ2-5; DNA: TGTGCCAGCAGTCCCGAACCTCTCCAAGAGACCCAGTACTTC; CDR3: CASSPEPLQETQYF
V: TRBV11-2; D: -; size: -; J: TRBJ1-2; DNA: TGTGCCAGCAGCTTAGGGGGGGTTTATGGCTACACCTTC; CDR3: CASSLGGVYGYTF
V: TRBV2; D: -; size: few; J: TRBJ1-2; DNA: TGTGCCAGCAGTGTATGGAGGGAGGATGGCTACACCTTC; CDR3: CASSVWREDGYTF
V: TRBV6-5; D: -; size: -; J: TRBJ2-7; DNA: TGTGCCAGCAGTTACTCGAATATGGGGAGTTACGAGCAGTACTTC; CDR3: CASSYSNMGSYEQYF
V: TRBV15; D: TRBD2; size: -; J: TRBJ2-5; DNA: TGTGCCACCAGTCTCGGGACTAGCGGAGTAGAGACCCAGTACTTC; CDR3: CATSLGTSGVETQYF